Sequencing of this TCR beta chain was carried out in a study of persistence of HIV-infected CD4 T cells. General study points: Compared with CD3/CD28-stimulated cells, CMV- and Gag-responding cells showed lower TCRbeta richness. Antigen-responding cells were enriched for degenerate expanded CDR3beta sequences.

Sequencing used immunoSEQ version 4 in survey mode. Assay: immunoSEQ multiplex PCR; the TCRdb copy retains only in-frame clones and omits some. In the table there are roughly 34,000 clones, roughly 82% of which are singletons. This clone appeared a single time. The target antigen is unknown. Germline values: CDR1 MNHEY, CDR2 SVGAGI. The germline V and J ends were trimmed by 6 bases and 2 bases, with 14 bases remaining between them. The CDR3 has 14 amino acids. Lysates of CMV-infected fibroblasts at 8 to 10 ug/mL stimulated these cells. CD40L-negative CD69-negative CD45RO-high memory CD4+ T cells were sorted as populations depleted of antigen-responding cells.

The source was CD4+ T cells sorted from PBMCs after roughly 17-hour stimulation, collected from a patient who received antiretroviral therapy. This chain links TRBV6-5 with TRBJ2-7; perhaps TRBD1 as D (6 bases). The TCR sequence derives from an adult woman with HIV who was CMV-seropositive. CDR3 bases: TGTGCCAGCAGACTACAGGGTAGGGCCTACGAGCAGTACTTC. Amino acid sequence: CASRLQGRAYEQYF.